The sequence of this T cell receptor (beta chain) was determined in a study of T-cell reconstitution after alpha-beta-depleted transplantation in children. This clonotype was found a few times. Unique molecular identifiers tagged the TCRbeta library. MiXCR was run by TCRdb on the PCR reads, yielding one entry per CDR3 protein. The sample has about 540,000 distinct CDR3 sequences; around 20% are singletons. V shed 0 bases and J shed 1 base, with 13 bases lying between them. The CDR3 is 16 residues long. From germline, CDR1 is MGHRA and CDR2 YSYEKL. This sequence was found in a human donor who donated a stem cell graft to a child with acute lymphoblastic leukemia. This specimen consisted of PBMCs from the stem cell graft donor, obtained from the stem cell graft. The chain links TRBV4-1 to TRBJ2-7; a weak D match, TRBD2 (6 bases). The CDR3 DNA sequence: TGCGCCAGCAGCCAAGAATGGGCTAGCGCATCCTACGAGCAGTACTTC. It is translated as CASSQEWASASYEQYF.